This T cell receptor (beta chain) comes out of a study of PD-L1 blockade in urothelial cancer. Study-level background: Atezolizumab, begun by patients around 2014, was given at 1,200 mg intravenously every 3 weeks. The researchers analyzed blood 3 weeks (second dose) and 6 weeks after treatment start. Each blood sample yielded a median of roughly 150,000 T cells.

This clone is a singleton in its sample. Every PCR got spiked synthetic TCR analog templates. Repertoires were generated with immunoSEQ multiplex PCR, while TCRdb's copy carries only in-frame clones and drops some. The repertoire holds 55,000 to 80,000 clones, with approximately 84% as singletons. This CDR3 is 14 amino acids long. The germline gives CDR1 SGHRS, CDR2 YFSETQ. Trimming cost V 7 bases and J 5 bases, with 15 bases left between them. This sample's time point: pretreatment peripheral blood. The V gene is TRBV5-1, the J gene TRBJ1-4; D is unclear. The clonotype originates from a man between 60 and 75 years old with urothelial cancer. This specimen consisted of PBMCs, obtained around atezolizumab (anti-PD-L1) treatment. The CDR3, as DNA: TGCGCCAGCGGGCAAGGCCATGGAAATGAAAAACTGTTTTTT. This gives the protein CASGQGHGNEKLFF.